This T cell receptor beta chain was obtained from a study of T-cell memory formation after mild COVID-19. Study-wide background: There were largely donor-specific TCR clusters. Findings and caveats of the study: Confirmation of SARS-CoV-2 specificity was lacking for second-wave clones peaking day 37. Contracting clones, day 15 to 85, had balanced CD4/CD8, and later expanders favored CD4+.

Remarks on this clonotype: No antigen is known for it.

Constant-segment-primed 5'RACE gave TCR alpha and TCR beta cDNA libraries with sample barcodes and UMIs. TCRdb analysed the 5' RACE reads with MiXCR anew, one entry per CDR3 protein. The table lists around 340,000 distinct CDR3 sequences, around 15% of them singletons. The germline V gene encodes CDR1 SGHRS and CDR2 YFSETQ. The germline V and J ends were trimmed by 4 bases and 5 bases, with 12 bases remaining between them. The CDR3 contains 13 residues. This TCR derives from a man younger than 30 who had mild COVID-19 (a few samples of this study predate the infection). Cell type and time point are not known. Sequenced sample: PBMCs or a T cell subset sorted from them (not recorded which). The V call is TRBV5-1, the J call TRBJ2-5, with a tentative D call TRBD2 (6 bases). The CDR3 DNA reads TGCGCCAGCAGCGAAACAGGAGGGGAGACCCAGTACTTC. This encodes CASSETGGETQYF. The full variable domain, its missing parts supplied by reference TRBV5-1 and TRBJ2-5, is KAGVTQTPRYLIKTRGQQVTLSCSPISGHRSVSWYQQTPGQGLQFLFEYFSETQRNKGNFPGRFSGRQFSNSRSEMNVSTLELGDSALYLCASSETGGETQYFGPGTRLLVL.